This is a list of T cell receptor beta chains from one sample in a study of T cells in localized non-small cell lung cancer. The data were produced by immunoSEQ multiplex PCR, yet TCRdb's version contains in-frame clones alone and is incomplete. The table lists thousands of clones, 30% to 40% of them singletons. The sample in question was lung tumor tissue, obtained before any cancer treatment. Source of these receptors: a man between 40 and 69 years old with stage II lung adenocarcinoma. Each CDR3 is given with its conserved first and last residue. A D gene is named only where the DNA matches it firmly. Some rows have no size entry. The others give once, few or many, or a class for an expanded clone.

>-|TRBV6-8|TRBJ1-2|-
CASSYSTGGYTF
TGTGCCAGCAGTTACTCGACGGGTGGCTACACCTTC
>-|TRBV6-8|TRBJ2-7|medium-sized
CASSYSFTKPYEQYF
TGTGCCAGCAGTTACTCCTTCACAAAACCCTACGAGCAGTACTTC
>TRBD1|TRBV6-8|TRBJ2-7|-
CASRPGQSYEQYF
TGTGCCAGCAGGCCGGGACAGTCTTACGAGCAGTACTTC
>-|TRBV9|TRBJ1-3|-
CASGQDGNTIYF
TGTGCCAGCGGCCAGGATGGAAACACCATATATTTT
>-|TRBV7-1|TRBJ2-7|-
CASSLPGSYEQYF
TGTGCCAGCAGTTTACCCGGTTCCTACGAGCAGTACTTC
>-|TRBV11-3|TRBJ1-1|-
CASSLGAPGTTEAFF
TGTGCCAGCAGCTTAGGTGCACCAGGAACCACTGAAGCTTTCTTT
>TRBD1|TRBV11-3|TRBJ2-1|few
CASSLGQGSFSSYNEQFF
TGTGCCAGCAGCTTAGGACAGGGCTCGTTTAGCTCCTACAATGAGCAGTTCTTC
>-|TRBV6-8|TRBJ1-1|large
CASSYRPGLKNTEAFF
TGTGCCAGCAGTTACAGGCCAGGGTTGAAGAACACTGAAGCTTTCTTT
>TRBD1|TRBV6-8|TRBJ2-7|few
CASSDLGGQATYEQYF
TGTGCCAGCAGTGACTTAGGCGGACAGGCTACCTACGAGCAGTACTTC
>TRBD1|TRBV2|TRBJ2-5|-
CASRLRTGEGQETQYF
TGTGCCAGCAGGCTTCGGACAGGGGAGGGCCAAGAGACCCAGTACTTC